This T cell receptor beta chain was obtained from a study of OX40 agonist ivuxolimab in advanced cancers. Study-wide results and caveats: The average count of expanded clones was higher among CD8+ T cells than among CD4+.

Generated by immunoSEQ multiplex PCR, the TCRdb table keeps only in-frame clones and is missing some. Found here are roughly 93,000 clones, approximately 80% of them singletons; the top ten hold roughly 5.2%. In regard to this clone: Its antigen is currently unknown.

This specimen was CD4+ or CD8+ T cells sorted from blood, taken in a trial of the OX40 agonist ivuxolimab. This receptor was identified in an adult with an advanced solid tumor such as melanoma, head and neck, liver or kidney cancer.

The CDR3 coding sequence is TGCGCCAGCAGCTTGGATAGCGGGACAGATACGCAGTATTTT. Protein sequence: CASSLDSGTDTQYF. The rearrangement uses TRBV5-1 and TRBJ2-3; 7 bases line up with TRBD2. The CDR3 runs to 14 residues. Trimming at V came to 0 bases and at J to 3 bases, leaving 1 base not matched to a gene. Germline V CDR1 and CDR2: SGHRS, YFSETQ.